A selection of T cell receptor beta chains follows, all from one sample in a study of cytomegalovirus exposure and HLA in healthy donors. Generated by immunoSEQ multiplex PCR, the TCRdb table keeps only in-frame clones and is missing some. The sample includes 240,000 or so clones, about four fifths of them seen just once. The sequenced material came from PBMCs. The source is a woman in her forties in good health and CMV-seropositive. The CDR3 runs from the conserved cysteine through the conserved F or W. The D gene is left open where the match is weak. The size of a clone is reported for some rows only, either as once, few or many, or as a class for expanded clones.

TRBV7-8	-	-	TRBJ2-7	TGTGCCAGCAGCCCCCGGAGGGAGAGCGAGCAGTACTTC	CASSPRRESEQYF
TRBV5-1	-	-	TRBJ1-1	TGCGCCAGCAGCTTGGAAGCAGGATGGAACACTGAAGCTTTCTTT	CASSLEAGWNTEAFF
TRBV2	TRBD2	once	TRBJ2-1	TGTGCCAGCAGCGAACTGGGATTAGGTTTAGCGGGTCTGCACAATGAGCAGTTCTTC	CASSELGLGLAGLHNEQFF
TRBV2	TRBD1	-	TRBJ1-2	TGTGCCAGCAGTGTTACGGGACAGGGCTATGGCTACACCTTC	CASSVTGQGYGYTF
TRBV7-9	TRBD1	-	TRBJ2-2	TGTGCCAGCATCAAAAGGGGACAGTACACCGGGGAGCTGTTTTTT	CASIKRGQYTGELFF
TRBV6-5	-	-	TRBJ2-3	TGTGCCAGCAGTTACGTTGGACAGAGGACAGATACGCAGTATTTT	CASSYVGQRTDTQYF
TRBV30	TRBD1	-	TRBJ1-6	TGTGCCTGGGGGTCGGAGGGGGCGTCCTATAATTCCCCCCTCCACTTT	CAWGSEGASYNSPLHF
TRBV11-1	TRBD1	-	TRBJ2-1	TGTGCCAGCAGCCTGTCCCCGGGACAGGGAGCCTACAATGAGCAGTTCTTC	CASSLSPGQGAYNEQFF
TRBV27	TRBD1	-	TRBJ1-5	TGTGCCAGCATCCCGACCGGGACAGGCATGGGTCAGCCCCAGCATTTT	CASIPTGTGMGQPQHF
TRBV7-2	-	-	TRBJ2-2	TGTGCCAGCAGCTCCGGGGGCGGGGAGCTGTTTTTT	CASSSGGGELFF
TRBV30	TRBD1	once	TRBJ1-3	TGTGCCTGGAGTCTAGACAGGGAGCGAAACACCATATATTTT	CAWSLDRERNTIYF
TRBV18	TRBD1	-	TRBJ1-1	TGTGCCAGCTCACCACCGACAGGGGGGACTTCTATGAACACTGAAGCTTTCTTT	CASSPPTGGTSMNTEAFF
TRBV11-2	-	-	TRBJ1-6	TGTGCCAGCAGCTTAAGTCCAGACAGACCTAATTCACCCCTCCACTTT	CASSLSPDRPNSPLHF
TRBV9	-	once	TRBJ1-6	TGTGCCAGCAGCGACGATACGAGCTCCTATAATTCACCCCTCCACTTT	CASSDDTSSYNSPLHF
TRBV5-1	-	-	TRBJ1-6	TGCGCCAGCAGCACGGGGGTTAGCGCGAATTCACCCCTCCACTTT	CASSTGVSANSPLHF
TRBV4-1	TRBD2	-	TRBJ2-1	TGCGCCAGCAGCCAAGAGGCGGGAGAATCATTAAATGAGCAGTTCTTC	CASSQEAGESLNEQFF
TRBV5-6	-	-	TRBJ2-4	TGTGCCAGCAGCTTGTACGGTTCAGCCAAAAACATTCAGTACTTC	CASSLYGSAKNIQYF
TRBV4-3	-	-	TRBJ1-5	TGCGCCAGCAGCCAAAATCAGGGGAGCAATCAGCCCCAGCATTTT	CASSQNQGSNQPQHF
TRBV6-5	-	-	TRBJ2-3	TGTGCCAGCAGTAGGACAGGACTAACAGATACGCAGTATTTT	CASSRTGLTDTQYF
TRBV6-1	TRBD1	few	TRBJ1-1	TGTGCCAGCAGTGAACAGGGGGCCACGAACACTGAAGCTTTCTTT	CASSEQGATNTEAFF
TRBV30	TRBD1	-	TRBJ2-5	TGTGCCTGTCAGACAGGGACCCAAGAGACCCAGTACTTC	CACQTGTQETQYF
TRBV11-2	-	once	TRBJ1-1	TGTGCCAGCAGCACCACGGACAGATGGAACACTGAAGCTTTCTTT	CASSTTDRWNTEAFF
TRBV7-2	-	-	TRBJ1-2	TGTGCCAGCAGCTTAGCGGAGAACTATGGCTACACCTTC	CASSLAENYGYTF
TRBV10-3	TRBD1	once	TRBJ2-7	TGTGCCATCAGTGGAGTACAGGGGGCCTTCTCCTACGAGCAGTACTTC	CAISGVQGAFSYEQYF
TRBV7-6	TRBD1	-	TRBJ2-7	TGTGCCAGCAGCGTAGAGGACAGGGGTCCCTACGAGCAGTACTTC	CASSVEDRGPYEQYF
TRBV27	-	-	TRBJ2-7	TGTGCCAGCAGGAGGACTGCCTTTTTATCCGAGCAGTACTTC	CASRRTAFLSEQYF
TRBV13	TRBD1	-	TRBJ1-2	TGTGCCAGCAGCTCGGGACAGGGAGGGTCCTATGGCTACACCTTC	CASSSGQGGSYGYTF
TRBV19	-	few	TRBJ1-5	TGTGCCAGTAGAGTAGCCCACAGGGCCGCCTCCCAGCCCCAGCATTTT	CASRVAHRAASQPQHF
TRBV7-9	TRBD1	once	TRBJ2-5	TGTGCCAGCAGCCTCCGGGACAGGGGACGCCAAGAGACCCAGTACTTC	CASSLRDRGRQETQYF
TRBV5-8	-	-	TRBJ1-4	TGTGCCAGCAGCTCGCGACCAGGGAATAATGAAAAACTGTTTTTT	CASSSRPGNNEKLFF
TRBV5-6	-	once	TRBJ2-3	TGTGCCAGCAGCGGGCCGACTAGAGAGAGGGATACGCAGTATTTT	CASSGPTRERDTQYF
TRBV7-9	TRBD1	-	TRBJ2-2	TGTGCCAGCAGCTCGGGGGACAGGTTTTACGGGGAGCTGTTTTTT	CASSSGDRFYGELFF
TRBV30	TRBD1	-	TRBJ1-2	TGTGCCTGGAGCCAGGACAGGGGGGGCTATGGCTACACCTTC	CAWSQDRGGYGYTF
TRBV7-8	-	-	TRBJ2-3	TGTGCCAGCAGCGCCCGACTGATGAGAGAGGATACGCAGTATTTT	CASSARLMREDTQYF
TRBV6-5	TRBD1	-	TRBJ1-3	TGTGCCAGCAGTTATTCCGGACAGGGCGGAGGAAACACCATATATTTT	CASSYSGQGGGNTIYF